This TCR beta chain stems from a study of identical twins. On this clonotype: The antigen remains undetermined.

Study-level findings and limits: Within beta out-of-frame sequences, the excess sharing observed between twins was weaker.

TCRdb ran MiXCR on the 5' RACE reads and lists one entry per CDR3 protein. This table holds about 240,000 distinct CDR3 sequences, 7.5% found once. The same data also went into a second study, on yellow fever vaccine responses in identical twins.

Sample: CD8+ T cells sorted from blood. The sequence was collected from a woman under 30 in good health.

CDR3 DNA: TGTGCCAGCAGCTTGAGTGGAGGGGGACTACTATACAATGAGCAGTTCTTC. This codes for CASSLSGGGLLYNEQFF. The chain has TRBV5-6 and TRBJ2-1, with a weak D call TRBD2 (7 bases). CDR3 length: 17 residues. The ends were cut back, 1 base at V and 4 bases at J, with 18 bases in the middle. Germline assignment: CDR1 SGHDT and CDR2 YYEEEE.